This T cell receptor (beta chain) was sequenced in a study of beta chain features in type 1 diabetes. This CDR3 comprises 15 residues. With 2 bases removed from V and 4 bases from J, the gap between germline ends came to 14 bases. Germline CDR1 reads KGHSH; CDR2 reads LQKENI. The whole isolated RNA underwent reverse transcription, so sequencing captured expressed TCRB transcripts. Measured with immunoSEQ multiplex PCR; TCRdb has only the in-frame clones, and not every one. The sample lists about 400,000 clones, 10% to 15% seen once, with 0.017% in the top ten. This clone showed up just a few times. Sequenced: naive CD4+ T cells from blood. This chain links TRBV18 with TRBJ2-5; D may be TRBD1 (5 bases). This clonotype was sampled from a man aged 18-30 years in good health. CDR3 in amino acids: CASSPNQGIGETQYF. DNA of the CDR3: TGTGCCAGCTCACCAAATCAGGGTATAGGAGAGACCCAGTACTTC. The variable domain in full, with the rest retrieved from reference TRBV18 and TRBJ2-5, is NAGVMQNPRHLVRRRGQEARLRCSPMKGHSHVYWYRQLPEEGLKFMVYLQKENIIDESGMPKERFSAEFPKEGPSILRIQQVVRGDSAAYFCASSPNQGIGETQYFGPGTRLLVL.